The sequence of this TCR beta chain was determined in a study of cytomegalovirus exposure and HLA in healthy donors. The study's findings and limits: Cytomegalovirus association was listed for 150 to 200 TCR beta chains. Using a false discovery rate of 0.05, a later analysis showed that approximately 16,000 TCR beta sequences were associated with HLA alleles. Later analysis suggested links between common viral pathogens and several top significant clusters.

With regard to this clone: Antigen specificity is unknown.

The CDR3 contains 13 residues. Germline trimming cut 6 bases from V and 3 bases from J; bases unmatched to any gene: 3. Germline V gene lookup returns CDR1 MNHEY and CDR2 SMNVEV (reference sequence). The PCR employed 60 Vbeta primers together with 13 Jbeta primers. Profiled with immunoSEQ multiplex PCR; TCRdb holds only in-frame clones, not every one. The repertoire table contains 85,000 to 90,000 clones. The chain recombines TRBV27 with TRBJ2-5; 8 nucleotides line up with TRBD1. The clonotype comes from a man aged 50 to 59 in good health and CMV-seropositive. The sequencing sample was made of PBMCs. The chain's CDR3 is CASRQTGEETQYF. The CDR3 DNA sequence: TGTGCCAGCAGACAGACAGGGGAAGAGACCCAGTACTTC.